This TCR beta chain was observed in a study of shared clonotypes between healthy human individuals. Study observations and caveats: The low donor count limited represented genetic and exposure-history diversity.

HIV-negative, healthy adults without recent acute infections or vaccinations were the donors. Note on this clone: The antigen is unknown.

Generated by immunoSEQ multiplex PCR, the TCRdb table keeps only in-frame clones and is missing some. The sample has some 2,400,000 clones; approximately 94% are singletons. Germline V gene lookup returns CDR1 MDHEN and CDR2 SYDVKM. The V segment lost 7 bases and the J segment 5 bases; nucleotides outside the gene matches: 10. The length of the CDR3 is 14 residues. The sequencing sample was made of naive CD4+ T cells sorted from blood. Subset defined: CD45RA+ positively selected. The receptor was isolated from a man between 18 and 29 years old in good health. The chain couples TRBV28 to TRBJ1-2, with 7 positions matching TRBD1. CDR3 protein: CASKPQGGYYGYTF. The CDR3 region has the DNA TGTGCCAGCAAACCCCAGGGGGGATATTATGGCTACACCTTC.